Shown below are 10 T cell receptor beta chains from a single sample sequenced in a study of radiation and T cells in renal cell carcinoma (dated by TCRdb to the early 2020s). Preparation of the library involved the immunoSEQ multiplex PCR assay. TCRdb took this table from immuneACCESS and kept in-frame rearrangements with V and J called. Such tables lack part of the clones; where checked against another copy, unresolved V genes explain under half of the gap, and the rest is unexplained. The sample data list about 120,000 clones, and 81% of these were observed just once. Roughly 6.2% of the sample is taken by the ten largest. Interpreted using the paper, the time point label stands for: blood 2 weeks post-SBRT. The treatment or condition label, as the study defines it: 15 Gy SBRT to primary tumor, nephrectomy 4 weeks later. The sample was blood, taken from a patient whose treatment included radiotherapy and nephrectomy. These receptors originate from a man aged 50 to 59 with renal cell carcinoma.

The chain uses TRBV11-2 and TRBJ1-2; 10 bases fit TRBD1. With 0 bases clipped from V and 11 bases from J, the junction kept 6 bases outside the gene matches. The CDR3 consists of 14 residues. CDR1 and CDR2 (germline): SGHAT, FQNNGV. The CDR3 DNA is TGTGCCAGCAGCTTAGACTCGGACAGGGGGGGATACACCTTC. It yields the protein CASSLDSDRGGYTF.

The sample holds one count of this clone. V usage is TRBV5-4 and J usage is TRBJ2-7, with D possibly matching TRBD2 (5 bases). CDR1 is SGHNT, CDR2 YYREEE, per germline (reference sequence). The V end was cut by 4 bases, the J end by 3 bases, with 17 bases between. The CDR3 sequence is 15 residues long. For the CDR3, the DNA is TGTGCCAGCAGCACGGGGATCGCCAACCACTACGAGCAGTACTTC. This sequence encodes CASSTGIANHYEQYF. The whole variable domain, remainder taken from reference TRBV5-4 and TRBJ2-7, is ETGVTQSPTHLIKTRGQQVTLRCSSQSGHNTVSWYQQALGQGPQFIFQYYREEENGRGNFPPRFSGLQFPNYSSELNVNALELDDSALYLCASSTGIANHYEQYFGPGTRLTVT.

The V gene is TRBV19, the J gene TRBJ2-1, with 11 bases aligning to TRBD1. The V and J ends lost 10 bases and 10 bases, in that order; junction bases with no gene match: 18. CDR3 length: 16 amino acids. The germline V gene has CDR1 LNHDA and CDR2 SQIVND (reference sequence). CDR3 nucleotide sequence: TGTGCCACCACGGGGACGGGACAGGGGGTGGTTAGGGAGCAGTTCTTC. It codes for CATTGTGQGVVREQFF.

This clone was found once. This sequence joins TRBV11-2 and TRBJ2-1; 15 positions match TRBD2. The CDR3 length is 18 residues. Germline CDR1 and CDR2: SGHAT and FQNNGV. With V trimmed by 5 bases and J by 1 base, 6 bases remained unmatched. CDR3 bases: TGTGCCAGCAGCACTGGACTAGCGGGAGGGCAATCCTACAATGAGCAGTTCTTC. It encodes CASSTGLAGGQSYNEQFF.

J is TRBJ2-3 and V is TRBV29-1; the D gene could be TRBD1 or TRBD2 (6 bases each). V shed 8 bases and J shed 0 bases, with 12 bases lying between them. The CDR3 runs 13 residues. Germline V gives CDR1 SQVTM, CDR2 ANQGSEA. CDR3 coding DNA: TGCAGCACTCGAGGGGGGAGCACAGATACGCAGTATTTT. Its translation: CSTRGGSTDTQYF.

The chain recombines TRBV28 with TRBJ1-4, with TRBD1 as a possible D gene (5 bases). Germline loops: CDR1 MDHEN, CDR2 SYDVKM. V was shortened by 2 bases and J by 8 bases, with 12 bases between the two germline ends. The CDR3 extends over 14 amino acids. The CDR3 bases are TGTGCCAGCAGTTTAGCTAGGAGGGGAGAAAAACTGTTTTTT. Translated, it gives CASSLARRGEKLFF.

The V and J genes are TRBV13 and TRBJ2-2, with 8 bases matching TRBD2. The CDR3 contains 15 residues. Germline trimming cut 10 bases from V and 3 bases from J; bases unmatched to any gene: 10. Germline V gene data show CDR1 as PRHDT and CDR2 as FYEKMQ (reference sequence). DNA of the CDR3: TGTGCCACCACCGGGCGGGAGGATGACACCGGGGAGCTGTTTTTT. It yields the protein CATTGREDDTGELFF.

V usage is TRBV7-9 and J usage is TRBJ1-1; no firm D call. Per germline, CDR1 SEHNR and CDR2 FQNEAQ (reference sequence). This CDR3 is 15 amino acids long. V lost 1 base and J 3 bases, leaving 12 bases between the germline ends. For the CDR3, the DNA is TGTGCCAGCAGCTTAGGGTACGGGTTGGACACTGAAGCTTTCTTT. The encoded protein is CASSLGYGLDTEAFF.

This chain connects TRBV18 to TRBJ2-7, with 8 bases matching TRBD1. This CDR3 has 16 residues. The trim removed 4 bases at V and 0 bases at J, leaving 8 bases unmatched. CDR1 is KGHSH and CDR2 is LQKENI in the germline V gene. CDR3 in amino acids: CASSRGQGGFSYEQYF. In DNA, the CDR3 is TGTGCCAGCTCACGTGGACAGGGCGGGTTCTCCTACGAGCAGTACTTC.

This sequence joins TRBV29-1 and TRBJ2-3; D unclear. CDR3 size: 13 residues. Germline CDR1 SQVTM, CDR2 ANQGSEA. Trimming cost V 5 bases and J 4 bases, with 13 bases left between them. In DNA form, the CDR3 reads TGCAGCGTTCCTTACCCCCCGGCAGATACGCAGTATTTT. It codes for CSVPYPPADTQYF.